This TCR beta chain was recorded in a study of Ad26.COV2.S vaccination and SARS-CoV-2 variants. Study background: Dosing was one shot or two shots 56 days apart.

The V gene's germline CDR1 is MNHEY and CDR2 SVGEGT. CDR3 size: 16 residues. V was shortened by 2 bases and J by 2 bases, with 14 bases between the two germline ends. Clones were read by immunoSEQ multiplex PCR, and TCRdb kept only the in-frame ones, dropping some. The sample lists 350,000 to 500,000 clones; roughly 90% were seen once. This sample's treatment: some 20 received Ad26.COV2.S at low or high dose, single or two shots; a few received placebo; per-sample allocation not given. Samples were taken on day 63 after the first vaccine or placebo injection. The sequence was collected from a person aged 18 to 59 who received the Ad26.COV2.S COVID-19 vaccine or a placebo. The genes are TRBV6-2 or TRBV6-3 and TRBJ2-3, with a weak D call TRBD2 (5 bases). Sample: peripheral blood, taken in a trial of Ad26.COV2.S vaccine versus placebo. CDR3: CASSYTPGLTTDTQYF. CDR3 DNA sequence: TGTGCCAGCAGTTACACTCCGGGGTTAACCACAGATACGCAGTATTTT.